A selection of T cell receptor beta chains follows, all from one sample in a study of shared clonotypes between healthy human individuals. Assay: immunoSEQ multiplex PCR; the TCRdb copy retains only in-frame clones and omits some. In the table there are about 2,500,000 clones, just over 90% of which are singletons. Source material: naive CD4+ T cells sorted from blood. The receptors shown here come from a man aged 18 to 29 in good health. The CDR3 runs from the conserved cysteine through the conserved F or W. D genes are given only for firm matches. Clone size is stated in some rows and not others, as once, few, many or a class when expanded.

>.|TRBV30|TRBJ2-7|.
CAWSSEVKVRAAAYEQYF
TGTGCCTGGAGTAGTGAAGTAAAGGTCCGAGCCGCCGCCTACGAGCAGTACTTC
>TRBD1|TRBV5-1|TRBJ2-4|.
CASSLGAGGINIQYF
TGCGCCAGCAGCTTAGGCGCAGGGGGCATAAACATTCAGTACTTC
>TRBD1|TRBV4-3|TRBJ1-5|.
CASSRGTGHQPQHF
TGCGCCAGCAGCCGAGGGACAGGGCACCAGCCCCAGCATTTT
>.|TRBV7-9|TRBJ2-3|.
CASSLRAAHTDTQYF
TGTGCCAGCAGCTTAAGAGCGGCCCACACAGATACGCAGTATTTT
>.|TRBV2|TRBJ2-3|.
CASRARTSDTQYF
TGTGCCAGCAGAGCCAGGACGTCAGATACGCAGTATTTT
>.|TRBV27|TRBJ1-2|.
CASSPGSRNGYTF
TGTGCCAGCAGTCCAGGGAGCAGGAATGGCTACACCTTC
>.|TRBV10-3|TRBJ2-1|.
CAINAPGLISYNEQFF
TGTGCCATCAACGCACCGGGACTCATTTCCTACAATGAGCAGTTCTTC
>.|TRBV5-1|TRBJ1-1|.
CASSLGVDTEAFF
TGCGCCAGCAGCTTGGGGGTGGACACTGAAGCTTTCTTT
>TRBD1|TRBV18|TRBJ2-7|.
CASSPQTGNSGEQYF
TGTGCCAGCTCACCACAGACAGGGAATTCAGGCGAGCAGTACTTC
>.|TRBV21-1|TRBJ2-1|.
CASSSSAGGLDNEQFF
TGTGCCAGCAGCAGCTCAGCGGGGGGGCTCGACAATGAGCAGTTCTTC
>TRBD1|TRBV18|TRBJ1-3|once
CASSPPTGGTGNTIYF
TGTGCCAGCTCACCACCGACAGGGGGCACTGGAAACACCATATATTTT
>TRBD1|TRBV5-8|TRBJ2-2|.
CASTPGQEPNTGELFF
TGTGCCAGCACCCCTGGACAGGAGCCGAACACCGGGGAGCTGTTTTTT
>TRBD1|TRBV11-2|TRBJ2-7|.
CASRLVGTGAYEQYF
TGTGCCAGCAGACTAGTTGGGACAGGAGCCTACGAGCAGTACTTC
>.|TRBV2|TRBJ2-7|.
CASSKMRGNYEQYF
TGTGCCAGCAGTAAGATGAGGGGAAACTACGAGCAGTACTTC
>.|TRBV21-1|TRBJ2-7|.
CASKDRGDSYEQYF
TGTGCCAGCAAGGACAGGGGTGACTCCTACGAGCAGTACTTC
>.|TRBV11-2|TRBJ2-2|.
CASSFKPTGELFF
TGTGCCAGCAGCTTTAAACCCACCGGGGAGCTGTTTTTT
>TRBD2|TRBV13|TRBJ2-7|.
CASSAPGTSGYEQYF
TGTGCCAGCAGCGCCCCCGGGACTAGCGGCTACGAGCAGTACTTC
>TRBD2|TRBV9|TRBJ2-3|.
CASSPGSGEGTQYF
TGTGCCAGCAGCCCCGGCAGCGGGGAAGGAACGCAGTATTTT
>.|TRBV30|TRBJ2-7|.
CAWSFQPYEQYF
TGTGCCTGGAGTTTTCAGCCCTACGAGCAGTACTTC
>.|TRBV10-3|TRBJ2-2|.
CAISELATTGELFF
TGTGCCATCAGTGAGCTCGCCACGACCGGGGAGCTGTTTTTT
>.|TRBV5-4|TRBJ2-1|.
CASSLAPTSLEEQFF
TGTGCCAGCAGCTTGGCACCAACTAGTTTAGAGGAGCAGTTCTTC
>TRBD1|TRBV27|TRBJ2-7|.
CASSPGQGMLGGWSYEQYF
TGTGCCAGCAGCCCGGGACAGGGAATGTTGGGGGGGTGGTCTTACGAGCAGTACTTC
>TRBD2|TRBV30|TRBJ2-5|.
CAWSGGVAETQYF
TGTGCCTGGAGCGGGGGGGTTGCCGAGACCCAGTACTTC
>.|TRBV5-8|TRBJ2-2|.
CASSFVTVGELFF
TGTGCCAGCAGCTTTGTGACAGTCGGGGAGCTGTTTTTT
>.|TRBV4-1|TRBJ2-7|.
CASSPRRATYEQYF
TGCGCCAGCAGCCCGAGGAGGGCTACCTACGAGCAGTACTTC
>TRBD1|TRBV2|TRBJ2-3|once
CASSGQGQGKDTQYF
TGTGCCAGCAGTGGGCAGGGACAGGGGAAAGATACGCAGTATTTT
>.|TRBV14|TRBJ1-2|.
CASSRRGQFYGYTF
TGTGCCAGCAGCCGGAGAGGACAGTTTTATGGCTACACCTTC
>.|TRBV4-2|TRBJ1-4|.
CASSQDRENEKLFF
TGTGCCAGCAGCCAAGACCGCGAAAATGAAAAACTGTTTTTT
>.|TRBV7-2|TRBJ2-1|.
CASSFALGGGNNEQFF
TGTGCCAGCAGCTTTGCGCTAGGAGGGGGGAACAATGAGCAGTTCTTC
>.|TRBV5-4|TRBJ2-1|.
CASSLNRGSVQFF
TGTGCCAGCAGCTTGAACCGGGGGAGCGTGCAGTTCTTC
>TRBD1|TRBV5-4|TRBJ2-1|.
CASSPDRGSYNEQFF
TGTGCCAGCAGCCCCGACAGGGGTTCCTACAATGAGCAGTTCTTC
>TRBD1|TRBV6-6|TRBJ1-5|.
CASRPGQGVSNQPQHF
TGTGCCAGCAGACCCGGACAGGGGGTTAGCAATCAGCCCCAGCATTTT
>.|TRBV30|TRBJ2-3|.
CAWSWTATDTQYF
TGTGCCTGGAGTTGGACCGCCACAGATACGCAGTATTTT
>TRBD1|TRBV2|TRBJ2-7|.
CASSVPGQGANEQYF
TGTGCCAGCAGTGTGCCGGGACAGGGGGCTAACGAGCAGTACTTC
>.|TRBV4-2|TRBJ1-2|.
CASSQVKDYYGYTF
TGTGCCAGCAGCCAAGTTAAGGACTACTATGGCTACACCTTC
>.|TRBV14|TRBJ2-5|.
CASSQGRGYQETQYF
TGTGCCAGCAGTCAGGGTCGCGGGTACCAAGAGACCCAGTACTTC
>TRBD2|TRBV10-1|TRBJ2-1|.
CASSTGLAGGEQFF
TGCGCCAGCAGTACCGGGCTAGCGGGGGGTGAGCAGTTCTTC
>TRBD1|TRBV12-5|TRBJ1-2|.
CASGLTGGGYGYTF
TGTGCTAGTGGTTTGACAGGGGGAGGCTATGGCTACACCTTC
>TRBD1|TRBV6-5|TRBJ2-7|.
CASRRTGTSSYEQYF
TGTGCCAGCAGGCGGACAGGGACAAGCTCCTACGAGCAGTACTTC
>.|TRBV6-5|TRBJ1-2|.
CASSTGGRYGYTF
TGTGCCAGCAGTACTGGGGGTCGATATGGCTACACCTTC
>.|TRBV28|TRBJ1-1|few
CASSLPGLTEAFF
TGTGCCAGCAGTTTGCCAGGGCTCACTGAAGCTTTCTTT
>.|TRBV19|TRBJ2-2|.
CASSIWETGELFF
TGTGCCAGTAGTATCTGGGAGACCGGGGAGCTGTTTTTT